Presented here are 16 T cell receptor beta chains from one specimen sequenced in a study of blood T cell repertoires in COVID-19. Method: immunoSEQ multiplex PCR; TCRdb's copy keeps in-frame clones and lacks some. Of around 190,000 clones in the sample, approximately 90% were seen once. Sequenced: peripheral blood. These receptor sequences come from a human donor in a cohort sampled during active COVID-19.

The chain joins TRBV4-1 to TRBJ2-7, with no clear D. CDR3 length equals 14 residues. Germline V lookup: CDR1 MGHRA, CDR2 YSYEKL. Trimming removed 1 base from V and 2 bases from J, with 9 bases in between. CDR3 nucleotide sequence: TGCGCCAGCAGCCAAGCGACACCCCCCTACGAGCAGTACTTC. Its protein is CASSQATPPYEQYF.

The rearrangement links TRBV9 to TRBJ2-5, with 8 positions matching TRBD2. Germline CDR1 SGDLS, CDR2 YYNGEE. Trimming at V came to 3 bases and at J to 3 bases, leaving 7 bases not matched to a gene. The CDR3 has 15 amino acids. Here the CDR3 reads CASSDRPGGEETQYF. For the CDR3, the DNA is TGTGCCAGCAGCGACCGTCCGGGGGGGGAAGAGACCCAGTACTTC.

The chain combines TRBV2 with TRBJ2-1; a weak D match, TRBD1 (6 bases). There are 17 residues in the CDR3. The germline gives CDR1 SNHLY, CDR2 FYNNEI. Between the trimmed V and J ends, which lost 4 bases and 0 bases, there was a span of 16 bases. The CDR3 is CASSALQGSPSYNEQFF. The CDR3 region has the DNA TGTGCCAGCAGTGCACTACAGGGCTCCCCCTCCTACAATGAGCAGTTCTTC.

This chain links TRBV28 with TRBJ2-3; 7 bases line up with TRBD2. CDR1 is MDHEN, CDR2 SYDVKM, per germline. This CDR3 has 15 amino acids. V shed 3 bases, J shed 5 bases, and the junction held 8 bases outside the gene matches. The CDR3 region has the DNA TGTGCCAGCAGTTTTGCGGGGGACTTCCAAGATACGCAGTATTTT. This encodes CASSFAGDFQDTQYF.

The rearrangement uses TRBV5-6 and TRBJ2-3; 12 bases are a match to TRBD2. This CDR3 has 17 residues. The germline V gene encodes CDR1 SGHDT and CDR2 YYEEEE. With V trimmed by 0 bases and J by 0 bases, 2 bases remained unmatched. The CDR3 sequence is CASSLGTSGASTDTQYF. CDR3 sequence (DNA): TGTGCCAGCAGCTTGGGGACTAGCGGGGCTAGCACAGATACGCAGTATTTT. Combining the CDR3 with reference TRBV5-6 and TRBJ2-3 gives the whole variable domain DAGVTQSPTHLIKTRGQQVTLRCSPKSGHDTVSWYQQALGQGPQFIFQYYEEEERQRGNFPDRFSGHQFPNYSSELNVNALLLGDSALYLCASSLGTSGASTDTQYFGPGTRLTVL.

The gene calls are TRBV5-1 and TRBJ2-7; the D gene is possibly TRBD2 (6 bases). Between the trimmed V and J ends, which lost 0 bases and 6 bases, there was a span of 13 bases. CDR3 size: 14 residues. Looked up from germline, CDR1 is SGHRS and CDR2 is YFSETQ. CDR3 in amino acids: CASSLGDFLVEQYF. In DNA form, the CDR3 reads TGCGCCAGCAGCTTGGGGGACTTTTTGGTCGAGCAGTACTTC. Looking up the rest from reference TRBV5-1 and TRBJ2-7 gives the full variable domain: KAGVTQTPRYLIKTRGQQVTLSCSPISGHRSVSWYQQTPGQGLQFLFEYFSETQRNKGNFPGRFSGRQFSNSRSEMNVSTLELGDSALYLCASSLGDFLVEQYFGPGTRLTVT.

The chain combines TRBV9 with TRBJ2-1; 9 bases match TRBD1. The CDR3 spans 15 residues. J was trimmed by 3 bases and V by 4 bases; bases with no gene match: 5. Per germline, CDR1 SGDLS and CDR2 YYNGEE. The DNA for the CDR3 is TGTGCCAGCAGCTCCTCGGGACAGGGCTACAATGAGCAGTTCTTC. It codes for CASSSSGQGYNEQFF.

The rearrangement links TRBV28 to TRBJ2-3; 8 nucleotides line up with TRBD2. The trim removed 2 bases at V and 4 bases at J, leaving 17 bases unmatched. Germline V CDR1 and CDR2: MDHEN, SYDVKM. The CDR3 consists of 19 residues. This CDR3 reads CASSLRRGGGGRRPDTQYF. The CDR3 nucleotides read TGTGCCAGCAGTTTACGCAGGGGAGGCGGGGGGAGACGGCCAGATACGCAGTATTTT.

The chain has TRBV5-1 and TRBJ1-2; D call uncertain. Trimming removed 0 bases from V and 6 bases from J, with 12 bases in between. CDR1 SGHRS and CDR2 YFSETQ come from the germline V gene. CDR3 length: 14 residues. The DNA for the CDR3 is TGCGCCAGCAGCTTGGGGGCGCAGGTTAATGGCTACACCTTC. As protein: CASSLGAQVNGYTF.

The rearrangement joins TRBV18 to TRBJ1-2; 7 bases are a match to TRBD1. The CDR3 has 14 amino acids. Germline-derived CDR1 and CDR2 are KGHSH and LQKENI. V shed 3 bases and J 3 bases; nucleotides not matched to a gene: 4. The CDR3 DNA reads TGTGCCAGCTCACCGGGACAGTTTTACTATGGCTACACCTTC. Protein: CASSPGQFYYGYTF.

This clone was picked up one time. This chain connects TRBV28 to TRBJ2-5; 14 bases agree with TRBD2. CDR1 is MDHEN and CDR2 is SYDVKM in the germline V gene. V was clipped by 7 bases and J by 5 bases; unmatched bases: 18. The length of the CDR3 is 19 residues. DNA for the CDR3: TGTGCCAGCACACCCCCAGGGGGGGGACTAGCGGGAGTTCTGGAGACCCAGTACTTC. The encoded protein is CASTPPGGGLAGVLETQYF.

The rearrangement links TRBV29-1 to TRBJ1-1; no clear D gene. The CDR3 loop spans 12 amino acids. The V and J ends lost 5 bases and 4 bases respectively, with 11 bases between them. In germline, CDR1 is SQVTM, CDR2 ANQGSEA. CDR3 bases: TGCAGCGTTCTTGAGGGAGTCACTGAAGCTTTCTTT. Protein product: CSVLEGVTEAFF.

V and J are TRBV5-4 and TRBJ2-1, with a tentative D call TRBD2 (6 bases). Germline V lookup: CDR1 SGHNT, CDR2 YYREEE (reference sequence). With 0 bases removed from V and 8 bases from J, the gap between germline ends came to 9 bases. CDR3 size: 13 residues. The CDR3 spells CASSLAEGHEQFF. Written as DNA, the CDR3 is TGTGCCAGCAGCTTGGCGGAGGGCCATGAGCAGTTCTTC.

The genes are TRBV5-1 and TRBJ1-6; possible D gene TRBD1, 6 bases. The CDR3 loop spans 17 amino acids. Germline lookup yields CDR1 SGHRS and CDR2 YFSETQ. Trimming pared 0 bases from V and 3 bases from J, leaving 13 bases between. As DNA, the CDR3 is TGCGCCAGCAGCTTGGCGGGATCGGGACACTATAATTCACCCCTCCACTTT. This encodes CASSLAGSGHYNSPLHF.

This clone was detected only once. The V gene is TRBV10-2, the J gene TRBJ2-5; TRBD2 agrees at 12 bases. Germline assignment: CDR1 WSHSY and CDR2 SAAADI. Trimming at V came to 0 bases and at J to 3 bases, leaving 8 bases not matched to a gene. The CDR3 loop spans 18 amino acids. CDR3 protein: CASSESGLAGGPKETQYF. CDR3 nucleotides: TGCGCCAGCAGTGAGTCGGGGCTAGCGGGGGGGCCGAAAGAGACCCAGTACTTC.

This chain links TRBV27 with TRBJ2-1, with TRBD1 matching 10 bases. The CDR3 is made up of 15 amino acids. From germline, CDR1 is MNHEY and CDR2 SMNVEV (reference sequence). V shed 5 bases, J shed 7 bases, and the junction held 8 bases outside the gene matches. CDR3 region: CASSAPGQGRNEQFF. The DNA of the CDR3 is TGTGCCAGCAGTGCGCCGGGACAGGGGAGGAATGAGCAGTTCTTC.